This TCR beta chain was found in a study of blood T cell repertoires in COVID-19. Generated by immunoSEQ multiplex PCR, the TCRdb table keeps only in-frame clones and is missing some. In the table there are 350,000 or so clones, about 86% of which are singletons. J was trimmed by 7 bases and V by 7 bases; bases with no gene match: 8. Germline CDR1 MNHEY, CDR2 SMNVEV (reference sequence). This CDR3 is built from 15 residues. The clonotype was recovered from a woman aged 40 to 50 with acute COVID-19. The V call is TRBV27, the J call TRBJ2-1, with 12 bases that match TRBD2. Material: PBMCs or T cells enriched from blood (not recorded which). DNA for the CDR3: TGTGCCAGCACCCTAGCGGGAGGGCCTGGTAATGAGCAGTTCTTC. Protein product: CASTLAGGPGNEQFF.